This T cell receptor (beta chain) was observed in a study of identical twins. TCRdb reprocessed the 5' RACE reads with MiXCR, giving one entry per CDR3 protein. The data contain 450,000 to 500,000 distinct CDR3 sequences, roughly an eighth of them singletons. Germline CDR1 and CDR2: LNHDA and SQIVND (reference sequence). J lost 4 bases, V lost 4 bases, and 9 bases had no gene match. The CDR3 is 17 amino acids. This same sample was also taken into another study, of yellow fever vaccine responses in identical twins.

J is TRBJ2-2 and V is TRBV19, with 10 bases aligning to TRBD1. Input material: CD4+ T cells sorted from blood. The origin of this receptor is a woman aged 18-35 years in good health. Here the CDR3 DNA reads TGTGCCAGTAGTACTCTCTCCGGGACAGGGGTCACCGGGGAGCTGTTTTTT. It translates to CASSTLSGTGVTGELFF.